The 2 T cell receptor beta chains reported below all come from one sample, sequenced in a study of CD8 T cells in ankylosing spondylitis. TCRdb independently ran MiXCR on the 5' RACE reads; one entry per CDR3 protein. The sample includes roughly 170,000 distinct CDR3 sequences, 9.8% of them seen just once. The sequenced sample consisted of blood, either unsorted or a sorted T cell fraction (not recorded which). Receptors were obtained from a female donor with ankylosing spondylitis or in good health (not recorded which).

This clonotype was seen many times. The CDR3 protein is CASSLFARGIGGYTF. For the CDR3, the DNA is TGTGCCAGCAGTTTATTTGCCAGGGGGATCGGTGGCTACACCTTC. The rearrangement uses TRBV27 and TRBJ1-2, with 7 bases fitting TRBD1. The CDR3 totals 15 residues. Germline assignment: CDR1 MNHEY and CDR2 SMNVEV (reference sequence). With 1 base clipped from V and 7 bases from J, the junction kept 9 bases outside the gene matches.

The chain recombines TRBV19 with TRBJ2-1, with D unclear. V was pared by 5 bases and J by 5 bases, with 1 base between. From germline, CDR1 is LNHDA and CDR2 SQIVND (reference sequence). The CDR3 covers 10 residues. CDR3 nucleotides: TGTGCCAGTAGTGACAATGAGCAGTTCTTC. Translation: CASSDNEQFF.